The sequence of this TCR beta chain was determined in a study of blood T cell repertoires in COVID-19. The CDR3 has 14 amino acids. From germline, CDR1 is ENHRY and CDR2 SYGVKD. V dropped 6 bases and J dropped 2; count of bases not matched to a gene: 4. Some clones are missing from TCRdb's copy, which holds only in-frame ones; the method was immunoSEQ multiplex PCR. The table includes roughly 270,000 clones, 85% detected once. Sequencing input: PBMCs or T cells enriched from blood (not recorded which). The chain joins TRBV10-3 to TRBJ2-5; 9 positions agree with TRBD1. The clonotype originates from a woman between 50 and 59 years old who had recovered from COVID-19. Here the CDR3 reads CAIRRDREQETQYF. DNA for the CDR3: TGTGCCATCAGGAGGGACAGGGAACAAGAGACCCAGTACTTC.